These 13 T cell receptor beta chains originate from one sample sequenced in a study of CD8 T cells in Susac syndrome. A quantity of about 0.45 to 1 ug RNA underwent reverse transcription using random hexamers. One entry per CDR3 protein results from TCRdb running MiXCR on the immunoSEQ multiplex PCR reads. Of fewer than 200,000 distinct CDR3 sequences in the sample, around 93% were seen once. The source material was CD4+ T cells from PBMCs. These receptor sequences come from a human donor in good health.

This chain links TRBV6-4 with TRBJ1-2; no reliable D call. Germline V gene data show CDR1 as MRHNA and CDR2 as SNTAGT. V was trimmed by 1 base and J by 2 bases, leaving 2 bases between them. CDR3 length equals 12 residues. CDR3 amino acids: CASSDLNYGYTF. DNA of the CDR3: TGTGCCAGCAGTGACTTGAACTATGGCTACACCTTC.

The sample holds one count of this clonotype. V usage is TRBV10-3 and J usage is TRBJ2-4; perhaps D is TRBD1 or TRBD2 (6 bases each). This CDR3 is 13 amino acids long. With 4 bases removed from V and 8 bases from J, the gap between germline ends came to 12 bases. Germline V gene sequence: CDR1 ENHRY, CDR2 SYGVKD. DNA of the CDR3: TGTGCCATCAGTGCGGGGGCGATGGACATTCAGTACTTC. The encoded protein is CAISAGAMDIQYF.

This clonotype was seen only once. The V gene is TRBV5-8, the J gene TRBJ2-7; D is unresolved. Per the germline V gene, CDR1 is SGHTS and CDR2 is YDEGEE. This CDR3 region has 10 residues. V was trimmed by 2 bases and J by 3 bases, leaving 0 bases between them. CDR3 amino acids: CASSFYEQYV. The CDR3 nucleotides are TGTGCCAGCAGCTTCTACGAGCAGTACGTC.

This clonotype came up once. CDR3 amino acids: CAWRYGPGELFF. Written as DNA, the CDR3 is TGTGCCTGGAGGTACGGGCCCGGGGAGCTGTTTTTT. The J gene is TRBJ2-2, the V gene TRBV30; D not certain. Germline V gives CDR1 GTSNPN, CDR2 SVGIG (reference sequence). The CDR3 covers 12 residues. V was clipped by 3 bases and J by 6 bases, with 8 bases between them.

This clonotype turned up a few times. This rearrangement joins TRBV30 to TRBJ2-2; either TRBD1 or TRBD2 may supply D (5 bases each). In germline, CDR1 is GTSNPN, CDR2 SVGIG (reference sequence). V was cut by 0 bases and J by 6 bases, with 14 bases left in between. The CDR3 consists of 15 residues. The CDR3 bases are TGTGCCTGGAGTGTTGGGACCGGGCGAGCCGGGGAGCTGTTTTTT. This translates into CAWSVGTGRAGELFF.

The gene calls are TRBV6-1 and TRBJ1-5; unclear D gene. Trimming took 3 bases from V and 9 from J, leaving 9 bases between them. Germline V gives CDR1 MNHNS, CDR2 SASEGT. The CDR3 sequence is 12 residues long. The CDR3 DNA is TGTGCCAGCAGTGATCCCGTCGTGCCCCAGCATTTT. It specifies CASSDPVVPQHF.

The chain joins TRBV5-1 to TRBJ1-1, with no clear D. V was cut by 0 bases and J by 0 bases, with 9 bases left in between. The germline V gene encodes CDR1 SGHRS and CDR2 YFSETQ. The CDR3 loop spans 15 amino acids. Written as DNA, the CDR3 is TGCGCCAGCAGCTTGGTCCCGGGCTTGAACACTGAAGCTTTCTTT. It codes for CASSLVPGLNTEAFF.

The chain is built from TRBV6-2 or TRBV6-3 and TRBJ2-1; no clear D. Per the germline V gene, CDR1 is MNHEY and CDR2 is SVGEGT. V was clipped by 7 bases and J by 5 bases, with 15 bases between them. The length of the CDR3 is 14 residues. CDR3 region: CASTPPSLDNEQFF. Here the CDR3 DNA reads TGTGCCAGCACCCCACCCAGCCTCGACAATGAGCAGTTCTTC.

Here the CDR3 reads CASSSDANTGELFF. As DNA, the CDR3 is TGTGCCAGCAGCTCCGACGCTAACACCGGGGAGCTGTTTTTT. This sequence joins TRBV7-3 and TRBJ2-2; the D is unclear. Trimming took 4 bases from V and 2 from J, leaving 8 bases between them. The CDR3 covers 14 residues. From germline, CDR1 is SGHTA and CDR2 FQGTGA.

The count of this clonotype is one. The chain combines TRBV21-1 with TRBJ1-2. TRBV21-1 corresponds to a pseudogene. The CDR3 runs 13 residues. CDR3 in amino acids: CASSKESRQGYTF. Here the CDR3 DNA reads TGTGCCAGCAGCAAAGAAAGCAGGCAGGGCTACACCTTC.

The CDR3 region has the DNA TGTGCCAGCAGCCAAGTGTGGATCCAAGAGACCCAGTACTTC. As protein: CASSQVWIQETQYF. V gene TRBV3-1 combines with J gene TRBJ2-5; D is ambiguous. The CDR3 covers 14 residues. The germline V and J ends were trimmed by 1 base and 1 base, with 7 bases remaining between them. The germline V gene encodes CDR1 LGHDT and CDR2 YNNKEL (reference sequence).

This chain links TRBV7-2 with TRBJ2-3; the D is unclear. Germline assignment: CDR1 SGHTA and CDR2 FQGNSA. Trimming removed 2 bases at V and 4 bases at J, with 4 bases between. The CDR3 spans 12 residues. The CDR3 DNA reads as TGTGCCAGCAGCTTAATCTCAGATACGCAGTATTTT. The encoded protein is CASSLISDTQYF. Complete variable domain (other parts from reference TRBV7-2 and TRBJ2-3): GAGVSQSPSNKVTEKGKDVELRCDPISGHTALYWYRQSLGQGLEFLIYFQGNSAPDKSGLPSDRFSAERTGGSVSTLTIQRTQQEDSAVYLCASSLISDTQYFGPGTRLTVL.

The chain carries TRBV20-1 and TRBJ2-2, with a possible D match to TRBD1 (6 bases). This CDR3 has 16 amino acids. Germline values: CDR1 DFQATT, CDR2 SNEGSKA (reference sequence). V lost 7 bases to trimming and J lost 2 bases, with 20 bases between them. CDR3 bases: TGCAGTGTTAGTCATTCGGGCAGGGGAAACACCGGGGAGCTGTTTTTT. It encodes CSVSHSGRGNTGELFF.